Presented here are 20 T cell receptor beta chains from one specimen sequenced in a study of cytomegalovirus exposure and HLA in healthy donors (dated 2017 in TCRdb). Library preparation employed the immunoSEQ multiplex PCR assay. Imported from immuneACCESS, the table was reduced by TCRdb to in-frame sequences with V and J called. These copies leave out some clones; in studies compared against another copy, an unresolved V gene accounts for under half, and the cause of the remainder is not known. The sample contains tens of thousands of clones, under 95% of them found a single time. The top ten hold approximately 1% of the sample. The material sequenced was PBMCs. Every receptor here comes from a woman between 25 and 40 years old in good health and CMV-seropositive.

The genes are TRBV28 and TRBJ1-5; the D gene is possibly TRBD1 (6 bases). Trimming cost V 2 bases and J 7 bases, with 21 bases left between them. This CDR3 spans 17 amino acids. From germline, CDR1 is MDHEN and CDR2 SYDVKM. CDR3 amino acids: CASSLIVWRGGRQPQHF. The CDR3 coding sequence is TGTGCCAGCAGTTTAATCGTTTGGAGGGGGGGCAGGCAGCCCCAGCATTTT.

The chain has TRBV19 and TRBJ2-7, with 7 nucleotides matching TRBD2. Germline V gives CDR1 LNHDA, CDR2 SQIVND (reference sequence). Trimming removed 5 bases from V and 5 bases from J; junction bases left unmatched: 9. CDR3 length equals 14 residues. The CDR3 sequence: CASSLRTRNDEQYF. The CDR3 nucleotides are TGTGCCAGTAGTCTTCGGACTAGGAACGACGAGCAGTACTTC.

The chain is built from TRBV5-1 and TRBJ2-1; 9 bases agree with TRBD2. The CDR3 contains 15 residues. Germline V CDR1 and CDR2: SGHRS, YFSETQ. Germline trimming cut 4 bases from V and 4 bases from J; bases unmatched to any gene: 6. This CDR3 reads CASSPTSGSYNEQFF. CDR3 in DNA: TGCGCCAGCAGCCCGACTAGCGGATCTTACAATGAGCAGTTCTTC.

The gene calls are TRBV10-3 and TRBJ2-7, with 11 bases fitting TRBD2. Germline CDR1 and CDR2: ENHRY and SYGVKD. With 6 bases clipped from V and 7 bases from J, the junction kept 11 bases outside the gene matches. This CDR3 contains 15 residues. This chain's CDR3 is CAIRLAGGTLGEQYF. For the CDR3, the DNA is TGTGCCATCAGGTTAGCGGGAGGGACCCTAGGAGAGCAGTACTTC.

This clone appeared a single time. V is TRBV6-5 and J is TRBJ1-3; a possible D gene is TRBD1 (5 bases). The V end was cut by 5 bases, the J end by 2 bases, with 10 bases between. The CDR3 totals 14 residues. CDR1 MNHEY and CDR2 SVGAGI come from the germline V gene. The DNA for the CDR3 is TGTGCCAGCAGTCCCGACAGTGCTGGAAACACCATATATTTT. Protein sequence: CASSPDSAGNTIYF.

The J gene is TRBJ2-7, the V gene TRBV5-6; D ambiguous. The germline CDR1 and CDR2 sequences are SGHDT and YYEEEE. V lost 2 bases and J lost 3, with 9 bases in between. The CDR3 is made up of 13 amino acids. This CDR3 is CASSFWSSYEQYF. DNA for the CDR3: TGTGCCAGCAGCTTCTGGTCCAGCTACGAGCAGTACTTC.

The V and J genes are TRBV4-2 and TRBJ1-5; D perhaps matches TRBD1 (6 bases). Trimming shortened V by 0 bases and J by 0 bases, and 12 bases separated the two germline ends. CDR1 is LGHNA and CDR2 is YNFKEQ in the germline V gene. The CDR3 has 17 residues. The DNA of the CDR3 is TGTGCCAGCAGCCAAGATCAGGACAGACGTAGCAATCAGCCCCAGCATTTT. Its protein is CASSQDQDRRSNQPQHF.

This chain connects TRBV7-9 to TRBJ2-1; TRBD2 matches at 9 bases. Germline V gene data show CDR1 as SEHNR and CDR2 as FQNEAQ (reference sequence). After removal of 1 base from V and 5 bases from J, the junction contained 3 bases not matched to a gene. The CDR3 has 15 residues. CDR3 nucleotides: TGTGCCAGCAGCTTAGGGCTAGCGGGACACAATGAGCAGTTCTTC. Its protein product is CASSLGLAGHNEQFF. The complete variable domain, with remaining parts taken from reference TRBV7-9 and TRBJ2-1, reads DTGVSQNPRHKITKRGQNVTFRCDPISEHNRLYWYRQTLGQGPEFLTYFQNEAQLEKSRLLSDRFSAERPKGSFSTLEIQRTEQGDSAMYLCASSLGLAGHNEQFFGPGTRLTVL.

The gene calls are TRBV19 and TRBJ2-7, with 9 bases identical to TRBD1. The germline CDR1 and CDR2 sequences are LNHDA and SQIVND (reference sequence). V gave up 9 bases and J gave up 1 base; unmatched junction bases: 10. The CDR3 loop spans 15 amino acids. This chain's CDR3 is CASAGQGRGSYEQYF. The CDR3 DNA is TGTGCCAGCGCGGGACAGGGAAGGGGGTCCTACGAGCAGTACTTC.

CDR3 region: CASSFSSGEQYF. The CDR3 DNA follows: TGTGCCAGCAGCTTTTCTTCCGGCGAGCAGTACTTC. The chain is built from TRBV7-2 and TRBJ2-7; D ambiguous. CDR1 and CDR2 from the germline V gene are SGHTA and FQGNSA. V was clipped by 3 bases and J by 6 bases, with 9 bases between them. This CDR3 has 12 amino acids. Supplemented by reference TRBV7-2 and TRBJ2-7, the full variable domain reads GAGVSQSPSNKVTEKGKDVELRCDPISGHTALYWYRQSLGQGLEFLIYFQGNSAPDKSGLPSDRFSAERTGGSVSTLTIQRTQQEDSAVYLCASSFSSGEQYFGPGTRLTVT.

The rearrangement joins TRBV7-2 to TRBJ2-7; the match to TRBD1 covers 7 bases. The germline CDR1 and CDR2 sequences are SGHTA and FQGNSA. V shed 5 bases and J 6 bases; nucleotides not matched to a gene: 10. The CDR3 length is 14 residues. CDR3: CASSTRQGVSEQYF. The CDR3, as DNA: TGTGCCAGCAGCACCAGACAGGGAGTGAGCGAGCAGTACTTC.

V is TRBV28 and J is TRBJ1-5, with TRBD1 as a possible D gene (5 bases). The CDR3 runs to 19 residues. Germline V gives CDR1 MDHEN, CDR2 SYDVKM. V was shortened by 7 bases and J by 0 bases, with 25 bases between the two germline ends. CDR3 residues: CASKPFDGRQSLSNQPQHF. The CDR3 region has the DNA TGTGCCAGCAAACCCTTCGACGGCCGACAGTCCCTTAGCAATCAGCCCCAGCATTTT.

CDR3: CASSPPGQAAYEQYF. DNA for the CDR3: TGTGCCAGCAGCCCTCCGGGACAGGCAGCCTACGAGCAGTACTTC. This chain joins TRBV5-4 and TRBJ2-7; 8 positions match TRBD1. The CDR3 is 15 residues long. Germline V gene lookup returns CDR1 SGHNT and CDR2 YYREEE (reference sequence). The V gene end was trimmed by 4 bases and the J gene end by 2 bases; junction bases not matched to a gene: 8.

The chain links TRBV6-6 to TRBJ1-1; D gene ambiguous. This CDR3 spans 12 amino acids. Germline CDR1 reads MNHNY; CDR2 reads SVGAGI (reference sequence). Trimming shortened V by 5 bases and J by 0 bases, and 4 bases separated the two germline ends. The CDR3 loop reads CASSQVNTEAFF. As DNA, the CDR3 is TGTGCCAGCAGTCAGGTGAACACTGAAGCTTTCTTT.

This chain connects TRBV4-3 to TRBJ2-7; the D gene is possibly TRBD1 (5 bases). The germline V gene encodes CDR1 LGHNA and CDR2 YSLEER. The V end lost 1 base, the J end lost 0 bases, and 22 bases lay between the germline ends. The CDR3 extends over 19 amino acids. As DNA, the CDR3 is TGCGCCAGCAGCCAAGTAATCGGTTGGCAGGGTAAAAGCTCCTACGAGCAGTACTTC. Amino acid sequence: CASSQVIGWQGKSSYEQYF.

V is TRBV2 and J is TRBJ2-3; 7 bases line up with TRBD2. Germline V gives CDR1 SNHLY, CDR2 FYNNEI. The CDR3 has 17 amino acids. Trimming took 2 bases from V and 0 from J; bases not matched to a gene: 8. The DNA for the CDR3 is TGTGCCAGCAGTGAATGGGGGGGTACCCCTAGCACAGATACGCAGTATTTT. Translation: CASSEWGGTPSTDTQYF.

The rearrangement uses TRBV28 and TRBJ2-7; TRBD2 agrees at 7 bases. The V gene end was trimmed by 6 bases and the J gene end by 3 bases; junction bases not matched to a gene: 11. Looked up from germline, CDR1 is MDHEN and CDR2 is SYDVKM. The CDR3 covers 15 residues. The CDR3 loop is CASSTPGLPFYEQYF. As DNA, the CDR3 is TGTGCCAGCAGCACACCGGGACTACCCTTCTACGAGCAGTACTTC.

The table lists this clone with a few counts. The chain joins TRBV5-1 to TRBJ1-1, with D possibly matching TRBD1 (6 bases). CDR3 size: 15 residues. Germline CDR1 SGHRS, CDR2 YFSETQ. V was pared by 3 bases and J by 6 bases, with 18 bases between. Here the CDR3 reads CASSSHRADSSEAFF. In DNA, the CDR3 is TGCGCCAGCAGCTCGCACAGGGCGGACTCCTCTGAAGCTTTCTTT.

The chain joins TRBV12-5 to TRBJ2-7; 11 bases agree with TRBD1. The CDR3 has 13 amino acids. The germline V gene has CDR1 LGHNT and CDR2 FRNRAP. The V gene end was trimmed by 4 bases and the J gene end by 4 bases; junction bases not matched to a gene: 0. CDR3 coding DNA: TGTGCTAGTGGTTGGGACAGGGGGTACGAGCAGTACTTC. Encoded protein: CASGWDRGYEQYF.

This clone was recorded once. The chain links TRBV15 to TRBJ2-7, with TRBD2 identical over 9 bases. Trimming cost V 1 base and J 3 bases; bases outside gene matches: 4. CDR3 length equals 15 residues. Germline V CDR1 and CDR2: LNHNV, YYDKDF (reference sequence). CDR3 DNA: TGTGCCACCAGCAGAGGCTTTAGCGGGAGCTACGAGCAGTACTTC. Translation: CATSRGFSGSYEQYF. The whole variable domain, filled in from reference TRBV15 and TRBJ2-7, reads DAMVIQNPRYQVTQFGKPVTLSCSQTLNHNVMYWYQQKSSQAPKLLFHYYDKDFNNEADTPDNFQSRRPNTSFCFLDIRSPGLGDTAMYLCATSRGFSGSYEQYFGPGTRLTVT.